A selection of T cell receptor beta chains follows, all from one sample in a study of blood T cell repertoires in COVID-19. Sequenced by immunoSEQ multiplex PCR; TCRdb stores in-frame clones only, minus some. Among 45,000 to 55,000 clones listed, about 84% were seen once. Sequencing was performed on peripheral blood. Receptors originate from a woman older than 75 with acute or convalescent COVID-19. CDR3s include the opening cysteine and the closing phenylalanine or tryptophan. D genes are given only for firm matches. For some rows the clone size is stated as once, few or many, or as a class when expanded; others skip it.

TRBJ1-1,TRBV3-1/TRBV3-2,-,-,CASSLRGRNTEAFF,TGTGCCAGCAGCCTGAGGGGGAGGAACACTGAAGCTTTCTTT
TRBJ1-5,TRBV2,-,-,CASRAAGDYNQPQHF,TGTGCCAGCAGGGCGGCAGGGGATTACAATCAGCCCCAGCATTTT
TRBJ2-7,TRBV12-3/TRBV12-4,-,-,CASTLSPSYEQYF,TGTGCCAGCACCTTAAGCCCTTCCTACGAGCAGTACTTC
TRBJ2-2,TRBV14,-,TRBD2,CASSLVGRDGELFF,TGTGCCAGCAGCCTCGTAGGGAGGGACGGGGAGCTGTTTTTT
TRBJ2-7,TRBV5-1,-,TRBD1,CASSSQTGFYEQYF,TGCGCCAGCAGCTCTCAGACAGGGTTCTACGAGCAGTACTTC
TRBJ1-6,TRBV7-2,-,TRBD1,CASSPRGQSESPLHF,TGTGCCAGCAGCCCAAGGGGGCAGTCCGAATCACCCCTCCACTTT
TRBJ1-2,TRBV5-4,-,TRBD1,CASSSAGDRGRYTF,TGTGCCAGCAGCTCCGCAGGGGACAGAGGTCGCTACACCTTC
TRBJ1-1,TRBV12-3/TRBV12-4,-,-,CASSFLGGTEAFF,TGTGCCAGCAGTTTTCTAGGGGGCACTGAAGCTTTCTTT
TRBJ1-3,TRBV7-6,-,-,CASSLGGTGNTIYF,TGTGCCAGCAGCTTAGGAGGGACTGGAAACACCATATATTTT
TRBJ2-5,TRBV2,-,-,CASSEGSHQETQYF,TGTGCCAGCAGTGAGGGGAGTCACCAAGAGACCCAGTACTTC
TRBJ1-4,TRBV11-3,-,TRBD1,CASSSGGTATNEKLFF,TGTGCCAGCAGTTCGGGAGGGACAGCAACTAATGAAAAACTGTTTTTT
TRBJ1-4,TRBV2,once,-,CASSEVGGSEKLFF,TGTGCCAGCAGTGAAGTGGGAGGGAGTGAAAAACTGTTTTTT
TRBJ1-6,TRBV7-9,once,-,CASSLSTGFSYNSPLHF,TGTGCCAGCAGCCTTTCTACAGGGTTCTCCTATAATTCACCCCTCCACTTT
TRBJ2-5,TRBV7-2,few,-,CASSLDSQETQYF,TGTGCCAGCAGCTTGGACTCTCAAGAGACCCAGTACTTC
TRBJ2-1,TRBV27,-,-,CASSSEHGGTYNEQFF,TGTGCCAGCAGTTCAGAGCACGGGGGTACCTACAATGAGCAGTTCTTC
TRBJ1-1,TRBV5-1,once,-,CASSSTGGKDTEAFF,TGCGCCAGCAGCTCGACCGGGGGAAAGGACACTGAAGCTTTCTTT
TRBJ1-2,TRBV10-3,-,-,CAISESGTANYGYTF,TGTGCCATCAGTGAGTCGGGGACTGCTAACTATGGCTACACCTTC
TRBJ1-2,TRBV5-4,-,TRBD1,CASRRQGANYGYTF,TGTGCCAGCAGACGACAGGGGGCAAACTATGGCTACACCTTC
TRBJ2-1,TRBV18,-,-,CASSRTGLYGDEQFF,TGTGCCAGCTCCAGAACGGGACTCTACGGGGATGAGCAGTTCTTC
TRBJ1-5,TRBV4-1,-,-,CASSQDAGTPNQPQHF,TGCGCCAGCAGCCAAGATGCCGGGACTCCTAATCAGCCCCAGCATTTT
TRBJ1-1,TRBV7-8,-,-,CASSFPETGNTEAFF,TGTGCCAGCAGCTTCCCTGAGACAGGGAACACTGAAGCTTTCTTT
TRBJ1-2,TRBV10-3,once,-,CAISESKGHGYTF,TGTGCCATCAGTGAGTCAAAGGGGCATGGCTACACCTTC
TRBJ2-1,TRBV6-5,-,TRBD1,CASGRQGALDEQFF,TGTGCCAGCGGAAGACAGGGTGCACTAGATGAGCAGTTCTTC
TRBJ2-7,TRBV11-2,-,-,CASSSGHLVGQYF,TGTGCCAGCAGCTCGGGACACTTGGTGGGGCAGTACTTC
TRBJ1-5,TRBV29-1,-,-,CSVAGYNQPQHF,TGCAGCGTTGCCGGTTACAATCAGCCCCAGCATTTT
TRBJ2-7,TRBV2,-,-,CASSDPGSTSSYEQYF,TGTGCCAGCAGTGACCCAGGGTCCACCAGCTCCTACGAGCAGTACTTC
TRBJ2-4,TRBV5-4,-,TRBD2,CASSSLGRGAKNIQYF,TGTGCCAGCAGTTCCCTAGGGCGGGGGGCCAAAAACATTCAGTACTTC
TRBJ1-5,TRBV6-1,-,-,CASSEALPGQPQHF,TGTGCCAGCAGTGAAGCGCTTCCGGGTCAGCCCCAGCATTTT
TRBJ2-5,TRBV7-9,-,-,CASSLRARSEGVAETQYF,TGTGCCAGCAGCTTAAGGGCGAGGAGCGAGGGCGTTGCGGAGACCCAGTACTTC
TRBJ2-3,TRBV28,-,TRBD1,CASSDRGFTDTQYF,TGTGCCAGCAGTGACAGGGGGTTCACAGATACGCAGTATTTT
TRBJ2-7,TRBV27,-,-,CASSFGQGTGEQYF,TGTGCCAGCAGTTTCGGTCAGGGGACCGGCGAGCAGTACTTC
TRBJ1-4,TRBV16,-,-,CASSQSAAGRADEKLFF,TGTGCCAGCAGCCAATCTGCGGCCGGGAGGGCCGATGAAAAACTGTTTTTT
TRBJ1-5,TRBV12-5,-,-,CASGLRQGLNQPQHF,TGTGCTAGTGGTTTAAGGCAGGGGTTGAATCAGCCCCAGCATTTT
TRBJ2-1,TRBV7-9,-,TRBD2,CASSPFSPGLAGDEQFF,TGTGCCAGCAGCCCTTTTTCCCCGGGACTAGCGGGAGATGAGCAGTTCTTC
TRBJ2-3,TRBV5-1,-,TRBD2,CASSLGRGGTDTQYF,TGCGCCAGCAGCTTGGGACGGGGGGGCACAGATACGCAGTATTTT
TRBJ2-2,TRBV5-1,-,TRBD1,CASSHGQGNTGELFF,TGCGCCAGCAGCCACGGACAGGGGAACACCGGGGAGCTGTTTTTT
TRBJ2-6,TRBV6-4,-,-,CASSPEGAGANVLTF,TGTGCCAGCAGTCCCGAGGGTGCTGGGGCCAACGTCCTGACTTTC
TRBJ2-1,TRBV3-1/TRBV3-2,-,TRBD1,CASSPGTGGSNEQFF,TGTGCCAGCAGCCCAGGGACAGGGGGATCCAATGAGCAGTTCTTC
TRBJ2-3,TRBV12-5,-,TRBD2,CASGSTGTSDPRDTQYF,TGTGCTAGTGGTAGCACCGGGACTAGCGACCCCCGGGATACGCAGTATTTT
TRBJ1-6,TRBV4-1,once,-,CASSQDLGARPRTPLHF,TGCGCCAGCAGCCAAGATTTAGGTGCGAGACCCAGGACACCCCTCCACTTT
TRBJ2-1,TRBV12-5,-,TRBD1,CASGRRDRGGNEQFF,TGTGCTAGTGGTCGCCGGGACAGGGGGGGCAATGAGCAGTTCTTC
TRBJ2-7,TRBV5-1,-,TRBD1,CASSLGGRDSGEQYF,TGCGCCAGCAGTCTAGGGGGCAGGGATTCGGGTGAGCAGTACTTC
TRBJ2-1,TRBV7-3,-,TRBD2,CASRQSGRTDEQFF,TGTGCCAGCAGGCAAAGCGGGAGAACGGATGAGCAGTTCTTC
TRBJ1-1,TRBV2,-,-,CASRLGQGAFF,TGTGCCAGCAGATTGGGTCAGGGAGCTTTCTTT
TRBJ1-1,TRBV19,once,-,CASTTGGGGTEAFF,TGTGCCAGTACCACCGGCGGGGGGGGCACTGAAGCTTTCTTT
TRBJ2-1,TRBV5-4,-,TRBD2,CASSLAGLDNEQFF,TGTGCCAGCAGCTTGGCAGGACTAGACAATGAGCAGTTCTTC
TRBJ1-1,TRBV9,-,-,CASSSDGGRAFF,TGTGCCAGCAGCTCGGACGGGGGGAGGGCTTTCTTT
TRBJ1-1,TRBV5-3,once,-,CARSLLKGEGLSGTEAFF,TGTGCCAGAAGCCTCCTCAAGGGTGAGGGCTTGTCGGGCACTGAAGCTTTCTTT
TRBJ1-1,TRBV19,few,TRBD1,CASSPNRGQAFF,TGTGCCAGTAGTCCCAACAGGGGCCAAGCTTTCTTT
TRBJ2-2,TRBV6-5,-,-,CASSWNIQEPGELFF,TGTGCCAGCAGTTGGAATATCCAGGAACCCGGGGAGCTGTTTTTT
TRBJ1-2,TRBV15,-,TRBD1,CATSRDPQGANGYTF,TGTGCCACCAGCAGAGACCCACAGGGGGCCAATGGCTACACCTTC
TRBJ2-7,TRBV6-6,-,TRBD1,CASSLPGTGWYEQYF,TGTGCCAGCAGTTTACCCGGGACAGGGTGGTACGAGCAGTACTTC